The present T cell receptor (beta chain) was sequenced within a study of beta chain features in type 1 diabetes. About the research overall: Cell yields, gender and age were comparable in patients and healthy donors. Findings of the study overall: There were fewer insertions and more deletions at the VDJ junctions of type 1 diabetes patients. Reads derived from cDNA could over-represent cells showing high TCR expression. When Type 1 diabetes patients were examined, their TCRB CDR3s proved moderately but significantly shorter in all four CD4+ subsets.

The study reverse transcribed the entire isolated RNA, so it sequenced expressed TCRB transcripts. The table came from immunoSEQ multiplex PCR; TCRdb's copy has only in-frame clones and leaves some out. The table records 500,000 to 650,000 clones, 9.5% to 15% of them present only once. Worth noting for this clone: Its antigen is not identified.

There are 14 residues in the CDR3. The V end lost 4 bases, the J end lost 6 bases, and 15 bases lay between the germline ends. Looked up from germline, CDR1 is SEHNR and CDR2 is FQNEAQ (reference sequence). The sequenced sample consisted of naive CD4+ T cells from blood. This chain joins TRBV7-9 and TRBJ1-1; D perhaps matches TRBD1 (5 bases). The receptor comes from a man aged 25-40 years with type 1 diabetes. The CDR3 DNA sequence: TGTGCCAGCAGCTCCACGGGGGTTTTAGCTGAAGCTTTCTTT. Translating gives CASSSTGVLAEAFF.